Included here is one T cell receptor beta chain sequence, with context. The antigen is undetermined. Only in-frame clones appear in the TCRdb table, and some are missing; sequencing was by immunoSEQ multiplex PCR. The repertoire holds 20,000 to 30,000 clones, with 69% as singletons. In the ViraFEST assay, antigen-specific CD4+ clonotypes were identified by expansion after peptide-pool stimulation. Subsequent to a culture period of under 11 days, CD4+ T cells were isolated. Vaccine administered to participants consisted of two doses of either BNT162b2 or mRNA-1273. The researchers cultured approximately 2.1 million PBMC per well with 7.5 to 10 IU/ml IL-2 and 8.5 to 10 ug/ml peptides. The data stem from a study of vaccination effects on CD4 cells after COVID-19. Whole-study context: Sampling occurred a median 72 days post second dose, range 14 to 241. Study conclusions and caveats: Of the vaccine-induced clones from healthy vaccinees, merely 1 of 255 recognized common cold coronaviruses as well. Vaccine- and infection-induced clones showed marked clonal contraction late following vaccination.

CDR1 and CDR2 from the germline V gene are SGHAT and FQNNGV. The CDR3 is made up of 13 amino acids. V dropped 5 bases and J dropped 5 bases, with 12 bases sitting between them. The clonotype comes from a human donor who received a COVID-19 vaccine. Sequencing used CD4+ T cells from PBMCs cultured with SARS-CoV-2 spike peptides, obtained after COVID-19 vaccination. The chain is built from TRBV11-2 and TRBJ2-5; possible D gene TRBD2, 7 bases. The CDR3 reads CASSIGGRETQYF. CDR3 in DNA: TGTGCCAGCAGCATCGGGGGGCGGGAGACCCAGTACTTC. The variable domain in full, completed from reference TRBV11-2 and TRBJ2-5, reads EAGVAQSPRYKIIEKRQSVAFWCNPISGHATLYWYQQILGQGPKLLIQFQNNGVVDDSQLPKDRFSAERLKGVDSTLKIQPAKLEDSAVYLCASSIGGRETQYFGPGTRLLVL.